Following are 29 T cell receptor beta chains from one sample sequenced in a study of cytotoxic CD8 clonotypes in ibrutinib-treated CLL. The table came from immunoSEQ multiplex PCR; TCRdb's copy has only in-frame clones and leaves some out. The sample carries about 160,000 clones, 81% recorded once. Material: PBMCs, obtained after 12 months of ibrutinib treatment. The source is a human donor with chronic lymphocytic leukemia.

The rearrangement joins TRBV7-2 to TRBJ1-4; D is possibly TRBD1 (5 bases). CDR1 and CDR2 from the germline V gene are SGHTA and FQGNSA. This CDR3 has 12 residues. V was cut by 5 bases and J by 13 bases, with 14 bases left in between. CDR3 nucleotides: TGTGCCAGCAGCCCGACCGGTGGGGGACTGTTTTTT. It codes for CASSPTGGGLFF.

V gene TRBV27 combines with J gene TRBJ1-4, with D unclear. With 2 bases removed from V and 5 bases from J, the gap between germline ends came to 12 bases. CDR1 MNHEY and CDR2 SMNVEV come from the germline V gene (reference sequence). There are 15 residues in the CDR3. CDR3 protein: CASSLIWEENEKLFF. CDR3 bases: TGTGCCAGCAGTTTAATCTGGGAAGAAAATGAAAAACTGTTTTTT.

The chain uses TRBV4-1 and TRBJ1-6; TRBD1 matches 9 bases. V lost 3 bases to trimming and J lost 10 bases; unmatched junction nucleotides: 10. Germline V gene data show CDR1 as MGHRA and CDR2 as YSYEKL. This CDR3 spans 16 amino acids. CDR3 loop: CASSQGAGTGHSPLHF. The CDR3 DNA sequence: TGCGCCAGCAGCCAGGGGGCCGGGACAGGGCACTCACCCCTCCACTTT.

This chain joins TRBV9 and TRBJ2-2; D uncertain. The V and J ends lost 4 bases and 5 bases respectively, with 15 bases between them. The CDR3 sequence is 15 residues long. Germline V lookup: CDR1 SGDLS, CDR2 YYNGEE. The CDR3 nucleotides are TGTGCCAGCAGCCCTAACGTAGACCCTACCGGGGAGCTGTTTTTT. Translated: CASSPNVDPTGELFF.

In this sample, this clone turned up a few times. This chain connects TRBV11-1 to TRBJ1-1; no firm D call. The V gene lost 5 bases and the J gene lost 1 base, with 8 bases spanning the gap. Germline V gives CDR1 SGHAT, CDR2 FQDESV (reference sequence). This CDR3 spans 13 amino acids. For the CDR3, the DNA is TGTGCCAGCAGCCCCCCCCCGAACACTGAAGCTTTCTTT. Translation: CASSPPPNTEAFF.

The chain employs TRBV9 and TRBJ1-6; 7 bases are shared with TRBD1. Germline CDR1 SGDLS, CDR2 YYNGEE. The CDR3 consists of 13 residues. V dropped 0 bases and J dropped 15; count of bases not matched to a gene: 6. The CDR3 protein is CASSVGEGQSLHF. Written as DNA, the CDR3 is TGTGCCAGCAGCGTAGGAGAGGGACAGAGCCTCCACTTT.

The J gene is TRBJ2-7, the V gene TRBV6-5; D tentatively fits TRBD1 or TRBD2 (5 bases each). The CDR3 runs 13 residues. Germline loops: CDR1 MNHEY, CDR2 SVGAGI. V lost 8 bases and J 3 bases, leaving 14 bases between the germline ends. The CDR3 loop reads CASRFGTLYEQYF. CDR3 bases: TGTGCCAGCCGTTTTGGGACCCTCTACGAGCAGTACTTC.

The chain uses TRBV7-3 and TRBJ2-7; D is possibly TRBD2 (5 bases). There are 16 residues in the CDR3. Trimming stripped 4 bases from V and 0 bases from J, with 16 bases between. Germline V gives CDR1 SGHTA, CDR2 FQGTGA. CDR3 nucleotides: TGTGCCAGCAGCTCCCGTGTAGGGAGCTGCTCCTACGAGCAGTACTTC. Translated: CASSSRVGSCSYEQYF.

The V call is TRBV27, the J call TRBJ1-1; TRBD1 aligns across 7 bases. This CDR3 has 15 residues. Germline loops: CDR1 MNHEY, CDR2 SMNVEV (reference sequence). V lost 4 bases, J lost 0 bases, and 5 bases stayed unmatched. CDR3 amino acids: CASSSAGQMNTEAFF. Here the CDR3 DNA reads TGTGCCAGCAGTTCTGCGGGACAGATGAACACTGAAGCTTTCTTT.

In its sample, this clone was seen once. The chain joins TRBV6-5 to TRBJ2-7; TRBD1 aligns across 7 bases. J was trimmed by 9 bases and V by 2 bases; bases with no gene match: 10. Looked up from germline, CDR1 is MNHEY and CDR2 is SVGAGI. There are 14 residues in the CDR3. Here the CDR3 reads CASSYGGQFSLQYF. DNA for the CDR3: TGTGCCAGCAGTTACGGGGGACAGTTTTCTTTGCAGTACTTC.

This chain uses TRBV6-6 with TRBJ1-1; tentatively, D is TRBD1 (5 bases). Germline assignment: CDR1 MNHNY and CDR2 SVGAGI (reference sequence). V lost 2 bases and J 0 bases, leaving 7 bases between the germline ends. The CDR3 spans 14 residues. The CDR3 sequence is CASSYPGVNTEAFF. CDR3 bases: TGTGCCAGCAGTTACCCGGGGGTGAACACTGAAGCTTTCTTT.

CDR3 DNA: TGCGCCAGCAGCTTCTATTCCGGGACCTCCTCTGGAAACACCATATATTTT. Amino acid sequence: CASSFYSGTSSGNTIYF. The chain is built from TRBV5-1 and TRBJ1-3; possible D gene TRBD1, 5 bases. Trimming stripped 2 bases from V and 0 bases from J, with 15 bases between. Germline assignment: CDR1 SGHRS and CDR2 YFSETQ. This CDR3 has 17 residues. Combining the CDR3 with reference TRBV5-1 and TRBJ1-3 gives the whole variable domain KAGVTQTPRYLIKTRGQQVTLSCSPISGHRSVSWYQQTPGQGLQFLFEYFSETQRNKGNFPGRFSGRQFSNSRSEMNVSTLELGDSALYLCASSFYSGTSSGNTIYFGEGSWLTVV.

The chain is built from TRBV7-9 and TRBJ2-7; no clear D gene. CDR1 is SEHNR and CDR2 is FQNEAQ in the germline V gene (reference sequence). V gave up 3 bases and J gave up 0 bases, with 9 bases separating them. The CDR3 sequence is 14 residues long. The CDR3 DNA is TGTGCCAGCAGCTTTTCTGGGCCCTCCTACGAGCAGTACTTC. Its translation: CASSFSGPSYEQYF.

The rearrangement joins TRBV7-2 to TRBJ2-2, with D hard to call. Germline values: CDR1 SGHTA, CDR2 FQGNSA. V lost 1 base to trimming and J lost 6 bases, with 9 bases between them. The CDR3 sequence is 14 residues long. CDR3 residues: CASSLDRRPGELFF. DNA for the CDR3: TGTGCCAGCAGCTTAGATAGGCGACCCGGGGAGCTGTTTTTT.

The gene calls are TRBV6-5 and TRBJ2-7, with unresolved D. This CDR3 has 12 amino acids. Germline V gives CDR1 MNHEY, CDR2 SVGAGI. The ends were cut back, 2 bases at V and 6 bases at J, with 8 bases in the middle. CDR3 coding DNA: TGTGCCAGCAGTTACACCATAACCGAGCAGTACTTC. Amino acids: CASSYTITEQYF.

The J gene is TRBJ2-3, the V gene TRBV5-1, with 13 bases matching TRBD2. Germline V gene lookup returns CDR1 SGHRS and CDR2 YFSETQ. The CDR3 has 17 amino acids. V gave up 2 bases and J gave up 0 bases; unmatched junction bases: 3. CDR3 coding DNA: TGCGCCAGCAGCTTTCGACTAGCGGGGGGTAGCACAGATACGCAGTATTTT. It is translated as CASSFRLAGGSTDTQYF.

The chain couples TRBV18 to TRBJ1-3; no clear D. V lost 2 bases and J lost 1, with 6 bases in between. The CDR3 is 14 amino acids. CDR1 KGHSH and CDR2 LQKENI come from the germline V gene. The CDR3 is CASSPAGSGNTIYF. The CDR3 coding sequence is TGTGCCAGCTCACCAGCAGGTTCTGGAAACACCATATATTTT.

This chain uses TRBV7-8 with TRBJ2-7; the D is unclear. The length of the CDR3 is 13 residues. The V gene's germline CDR1 is SGHVS and CDR2 FQNEAQ. V dropped 2 bases and J dropped 2 bases, with 7 bases sitting between them. CDR3 residues: CASSLQETYEQYF. Here the CDR3 DNA reads TGTGCCAGCAGCTTACAGGAAACCTACGAGCAGTACTTC.

The chain combines TRBV6-5 with TRBJ2-3, with 10 bases matching TRBD2. CDR1 MNHEY and CDR2 SVGAGI come from the germline V gene. J lost 1 base, V lost 8 bases, and 6 bases had no gene match. CDR3 size: 15 residues. CDR3 nucleotides: TGTGCCAGCCACAGCGGGGGGGTCGGCACAGATACGCAGTATTTT. As protein: CASHSGGVGTDTQYF.

V and J are TRBV27 and TRBJ1-1; unclear D gene. The CDR3 is 15 amino acids. With 0 bases removed from V and 4 bases from J, the gap between germline ends came to 12 bases. Germline CDR1 is MNHEY and CDR2 is SMNVEV (reference sequence). The CDR3 sequence is CASSLSGQTSTEAFF. The CDR3 DNA reads as TGTGCCAGCAGTTTATCGGGCCAAACCAGCACTGAAGCTTTCTTT.

The rearrangement links TRBV7-2 to TRBJ2-5; 10 positions agree with TRBD2. Germline V gene lookup returns CDR1 SGHTA and CDR2 FQGNSA. With 9 bases clipped from V and 3 bases from J, the junction kept 16 bases outside the gene matches. This CDR3 comprises 17 residues. CDR3 amino acids: CASGFGSGRANEETQYF. The CDR3 DNA reads TGTGCCAGTGGGTTTGGGAGCGGGAGGGCGAATGAAGAGACCCAGTACTTC.

This rearrangement joins TRBV25-1 to TRBJ1-5, with 10 bases aligning to TRBD1. The germline V gene has CDR1 MGHDK and CDR2 SYGVNS. Trimming removed 4 bases from V and 6 bases from J; junction bases left unmatched: 0. This CDR3 is built from 13 residues. The CDR3 loop reads CASSGTGGQPQHF. CDR3 DNA sequence: TGTGCCAGCAGTGGGACAGGGGGTCAGCCCCAGCATTTT.

The DNA for the CDR3 is TGTGCCAGCAGCTTGAAAGGGGGCACTGAAGCTTTCTTT. This codes for CASSLKGGTEAFF. The rearrangement uses TRBV5-6 and TRBJ1-1; D may be TRBD1 (6 bases). The V and J ends lost 1 base and 4 bases respectively, with 8 bases between them. This CDR3 is 13 amino acids long. The germline V gene encodes CDR1 SGHDT and CDR2 YYEEEE.

This rearrangement joins TRBV4-1 to TRBJ1-2, with a possible D match to TRBD1 (5 bases). CDR1 MGHRA and CDR2 YSYEKL come from the germline V gene. V lost 5 bases, J lost 8 bases, and 12 bases lay in between. The CDR3 runs to 12 residues. The CDR3 protein is CASSSPRVGYTF. The CDR3, as DNA: TGCGCCAGCAGCTCTCCCAGGGTCGGCTACACCTTC.

Only one count was recorded for this clone. The chain uses TRBV9 and TRBJ1-6; D is undetermined. V was trimmed by 3 bases and J by 5 bases, leaving 12 bases between them. The CDR3 length is 15 residues. Germline CDR1 is SGDLS and CDR2 is YYNGEE. The CDR3 is CASSARLRDNSPLHF. In DNA, the CDR3 is TGTGCCAGCAGCGCGAGGTTGAGGGATAATTCACCCCTCCACTTT.

The rearrangement uses TRBV5-8 and TRBJ1-1; D is unresolved. This CDR3 spans 11 amino acids. V lost 3 bases and J 5 bases, leaving 5 bases between the germline ends. Per germline, CDR1 SGHTS and CDR2 YDEGEE. The CDR3 DNA reads TGTGCCAGCAGCTGGGAAACTGAAGCTTTCTTT. It codes for CASSWETEAFF.

This clone was recorded a few times. The chain employs TRBV7-2 and TRBJ1-3; TRBD1 is a possible D gene (6 bases). The CDR3 totals 17 residues. Deletions cut 3 bases from V and 0 bases from J, with 15 bases between. Germline V lookup: CDR1 SGHTA, CDR2 FQGNSA. The CDR3: CASSLRQGSNSGNTIYF. In DNA form, the CDR3 reads TGTGCCAGCAGCTTGAGGCAGGGGAGCAACTCTGGAAACACCATATATTTT. Based on the CDR3 plus reference TRBV7-2 and TRBJ1-3, the full variable domain is GAGVSQSPSNKVTEKGKDVELRCDPISGHTALYWYRQSLGQGLEFLIYFQGNSAPDKSGLPSDRFSAERTGGSVSTLTIQRTQQEDSAVYLCASSLRQGSNSGNTIYFGEGSWLTVV.

The chain links TRBV28 to TRBJ1-2; TRBD1 aligns across 7 bases. The V segment lost 4 bases and the J segment 2 bases; nucleotides outside the gene matches: 7. The CDR3 runs 15 residues. In germline, CDR1 is MDHEN, CDR2 SYDVKM. The CDR3 coding sequence is TGTGCCAGCAGTTCTCCCAGGGGGGGGAACTATGGCTACACCTTC. Translated: CASSSPRGGNYGYTF.

Ten or more counts support this clone. The chain employs TRBV29-1 and TRBJ2-3; unclear D gene. The V and J ends lost 5 bases and 4 bases respectively, with 13 bases between them. This CDR3 has 13 amino acids. Germline CDR1 SQVTM, CDR2 ANQGSEA. Here the CDR3 DNA reads TGCAGCGTTCCCCTTCTAGGCCCAGATACGCAGTATTTT. It encodes CSVPLLGPDTQYF.